This TCR beta chain was identified during a study of radiotherapy plus CTLA-4 blockade in lung cancer. Study background: Objective responses were recorded in around 18% of patients, with disease control recorded in about 29%.

As to this clone: Its specificity is not known.

Produced via immunoSEQ multiplex PCR; TCRdb's table is partial and in-frame only. Of fewer than 140,000 clones in the sample, roughly 84% were seen once. Study-level results: Interferon-beta, together with early blood T cell clone dynamics, reportedly best predicted response.

The CDR3 has 15 amino acids. Trimming removed 5 bases from V and 6 bases from J, with 17 bases in between. Per germline, CDR1 SGHAT and CDR2 FQNNGV. The TCR was taken from a human donor with non-small cell lung cancer that progressed on radiotherapy plus ipilimumab. Some clones in this sample may be carry-over from other donors' samples. J is TRBJ2-1 and V is TRBV11-2; D is possibly TRBD2 (7 bases). Source: peripheral blood, taken from a patient treated with radiotherapy plus ipilimumab. In DNA form, the CDR3 reads TGTGCCAGCAGCCTAGGGGGGGGCGGACGCAATGAGCAGTTCTTC. It codes for CASSLGGGGRNEQFF.